The source of this T cell receptor (beta chain) is a study of shared clonotypes between healthy human individuals. General study findings and limits: It was expected that sequencing depth would affect clonotype sharing among donors.

CD45RO+ cells were combined with CCR7-negative CD45RA+ TemRA cells to form CD8 memory. This clone was seen more than once but under ten times. Its antigen is not known. This specimen includes other DNA sequences encoding the same CDR3. Clones were sequenced by immunoSEQ multiplex PCR, and TCRdb holds only the in-frame ones, with some missing. The sample includes around 690,000 clones, 90% seen only once; the top ten take about 33%. The TCR sequence derives from a man aged 18-30 years in good health. Some clones in this sample may be carry-over from other donors' samples. Input material: memory CD8+ T cells from PBMCs. Subset: CD45RO+ cells pooled with CCR7-negative TemRA cells.

The CDR3 region is CASSYQGNTEAFF. CDR3 DNA: TGTGCCAGCAGTTACCAGGGGAACACTGAAGCTTTCTTT. The chain couples TRBV6-5 to TRBJ1-1, with D perhaps TRBD1 (5 bases). Trimming cost V 2 bases and J 1 base, with 5 bases left between them. CDR1 and CDR2 (germline): MNHEY, SVGAGI. This CDR3 has 13 residues.